This TCR beta chain was found in a study of blood T cell repertoires in COVID-19. Study details: Whether acute or convalescent, the COVID-19 samples came from the United States, Italy and Spain.

How the authors handled the data: Amplifying reference gene primers gave estimates of nucleated cell counts. The table came from immunoSEQ multiplex PCR; TCRdb's copy has only in-frame clones and leaves some out. V, J and clone size are those of that table, while D and trimming were read from the DNA. The table has 200,000 to 300,000 clones, around nine tenths seen once. V dropped 1 base and J dropped 0; count of bases not matched to a gene: 4. This CDR3 is built from 15 residues. The V gene's germline CDR1 is SQVTM and CDR2 ANQGSEA. The receptor was derived from a woman between 55 and 75 years old with COVID-19, enrolled during active disease. Sequenced input: peripheral blood. The chain links TRBV29-1 to TRBJ2-5; 8 nucleotides agree with TRBD1. Here the CDR3 reads CSVEAAGGNQETQYF. The CDR3 DNA follows: TGCAGCGTTGAAGCTGCAGGGGGCAACCAAGAGACCCAGTACTTC. The full variable domain, completed using reference TRBV29-1 and TRBJ2-5, is SAVISQKPSRDICQRGTSLTIQCQVDSQVTMMFWYRQQPGQSLTLIATANQGSEATYESGFVIDKFPISRPNLTFSTLTVSNMSPEDSSIYLCSVEAAGGNQETQYFGPGTRLLVL.